Listed below are T cell receptor beta chains from one sample, sequenced in a study of cytomegalovirus exposure and HLA in healthy donors. The assay was immunoSEQ multiplex PCR, and TCRdb's table has in-frame clones only and misses some. The sample holds around 130,000 clones; 84% are singletons and the top ten take 2.7%. Material: PBMCs. The receptors originated from a man between 45 and 60 years old in good health and CMV-seronegative. The CDR3 runs from the conserved cysteine through the conserved F or W. D genes are given only for firm matches. The size of a clone is reported for some rows only, either as once, few or many, or as a class for expanded clones.

V gene,D gene,clone size,J gene,CDR3 DNA,CDR3 protein
TRBV30,TRBD1,NA,TRBJ2-3,TGTGCCTGGAGTCCCGGGACAGGGGAAGATACGCAGTATTTT,CAWSPGTGEDTQYF
TRBV2,TRBD1,once,TRBJ1-2,TGTGCCAGCAGCGGACAGGGGGCGCGGGGCTACACCTTC,CASSGQGARGYTF
TRBV30,TRBD1,NA,TRBJ1-2,TGTGCCTGGAAGGGGGCGTTGGGGGCGGGGAACTATGGCTACACCTTC,CAWKGALGAGNYGYTF
TRBV5-1,NA,NA,TRBJ2-7,TGCGCCAGCAGCTTGGGCTTGGGGGGCTCCTACGAGCAGTACTTC,CASSLGLGGSYEQYF
TRBV19,NA,few,TRBJ1-5,TGTGCCAGTAGTATGGATGGGGGCAATCGCAATCAGCCCCAGCATTTT,CASSMDGGNRNQPQHF
TRBV2,TRBD1,NA,TRBJ1-6,TGTGCCAGCAGTGGACAGGGGGTGCAATCACCCCTCCACTTT,CASSGQGVQSPLHF
TRBV1,NA,NA,TRBJ2-6,TGCACCAGCAGCAACTTACCTCTAGGGACAGCCCGCTCTGGGGCCAACGTCCTGACTTTC,CTSSNLPLGTARSGANVLTF
TRBV7-2,NA,NA,TRBJ2-4,TGTGCCAGCTCTCTGGGAGCCGGAAACATTCAGTACTTC,CASSLGAGNIQYF
TRBV29-1,NA,NA,TRBJ2-5,TGCAGCGTTGTAATCGGTGTCGCTCAAGAGACCCAGTACTTC,CSVVIGVAQETQYF
TRBV19,NA,NA,TRBJ2-3,TGTGCCAGTAGTATGGGGGGGCACACAGATACGCAGTATTTT,CASSMGGHTDTQYF
TRBV27,TRBD1,NA,TRBJ1-2,TGTGCCAGCAGTTTATCAGGGACAGGGGCCGGCTACACCTTC,CASSLSGTGAGYTF
TRBV9,TRBD2,NA,TRBJ2-3,TGTGCCAGCAGCGTCGACGGGGGGGCAGATACGCAGTATTTT,CASSVDGGADTQYF
TRBV7-2,NA,NA,TRBJ1-1,TGTGCCAGCAGCTTAGGAGGGGAGGTGGGGAACACTGAAGCTTTCTTT,CASSLGGEVGNTEAFF
TRBV27,NA,NA,TRBJ2-2,TGTGCCAGCAAGCCCGGAGGGGGGGAGGCCGGGGAGCTGTTTTTT,CASKPGGGEAGELFF
TRBV7-9,TRBD2,NA,TRBJ2-1,TGTGCCAGCAGCTTAGCTTGGGACTACGGTGAGCAGTTCTTC,CASSLAWDYGEQFF
TRBV6-1,TRBD1,once,TRBJ1-2,TGTGCCAGCAGTCAAACAGGGGGCAACTATGGCTACACCTTC,CASSQTGGNYGYTF
TRBV5-6,NA,NA,TRBJ1-6,TGTGCCAGCAGACACAGGAGAGATTCACCCCTCCACTTT,CASRHRRDSPLHF
TRBV4-3,NA,NA,TRBJ2-7,TGCGCCAGCAGCCAAGTGGACGGCCAGGGCTCCAACGAGCAGTACTTC,CASSQVDGQGSNEQYF
TRBV12-5,NA,NA,TRBJ1-5,TGTGCTAGTGGCCCTGACATGGATCAGCCCCAGCATTTT,CASGPDMDQPQHF
TRBV5-4,NA,NA,TRBJ2-3,TGTGCCAGCAGCCCCGGTGGGGCGGGCACAGATACGCAGTATTTT,CASSPGGAGTDTQYF
TRBV7-2,NA,NA,TRBJ2-7,TGTGCCAGCAGCTTAGTCAGGGTAGACGAGCAGTACTTC,CASSLVRVDEQYF
TRBV4-3,NA,NA,TRBJ2-2,TGCGCCAGCAGCCAAGATAGCAAAAGGGGCGGGGAGCTGTTTTTT,CASSQDSKRGGELFF
TRBV7-9,TRBD1,NA,TRBJ2-5,TGTGCCAGCAGCTTGGGGTCGGGACAGAGAGGTCCAGAGACCCAGTACTTC,CASSLGSGQRGPETQYF
TRBV6-5,NA,few,TRBJ1-1,TGTGCCAGCAGTTACCGACAGATAGTCATGAACACTGAAGCTTTCTTT,CASSYRQIVMNTEAFF